These T cell receptor beta chains were read from a single sample in a study of cytomegalovirus exposure and HLA in healthy donors. Sequenced by immunoSEQ multiplex PCR; TCRdb stores in-frame clones only, minus some. This sample has 150,000 to 200,000 clones, with roughly 80% found just once. Sequenced: PBMCs. The receptors originated from a woman aged 18-30 years in good health and CMV-seronegative. Each CDR3 is given with its conserved first and last residue. Fields, in order: D gene, V gene, CDR3 length, clone size, J gene, CDR3 protein, CDR3 DNA. D genes are given only for firm matches. Not every row has a clone size; where given, it reads once, few, many or a size class.

d_gene: .
v_gene: TRBV6-5
len: 14
abundance: few
j_gene: TRBJ1-6
CDR3aa: CASTRGGVGSPLHF
CDR3nt: TGTGCCAGCACCAGAGGGGGGGTAGGTTCACCCCTCCACTTT

d_gene: TRBD2
v_gene: TRBV6-6
len: 16
abundance: .
j_gene: TRBJ2-1
CDR3aa: CASSSGTSGSGNEQFF
CDR3nt: TGTGCCAGCAGTAGCGGGACTAGCGGGAGCGGAAATGAGCAGTTCTTC

d_gene: .
v_gene: TRBV28
len: 12
abundance: once
j_gene: TRBJ2-5
CDR3aa: CASSFGEMAQYF
CDR3nt: TGTGCCAGCAGTTTCGGGGAGATGGCCCAGTACTTC

d_gene: TRBD2
v_gene: TRBV5-1
len: 13
abundance: .
j_gene: TRBJ2-7
CDR3aa: CASSGLAVHEQYF
CDR3nt: TGCGCCAGCTCGGGACTAGCGGTCCACGAGCAGTACTTC

d_gene: TRBD2
v_gene: TRBV7-8
len: 14
abundance: .
j_gene: TRBJ2-5
CDR3aa: CASSLAGGVETQYF
CDR3nt: TGTGCCAGCAGCTTAGCGGGAGGGGTAGAGACCCAGTACTTC

d_gene: TRBD1
v_gene: TRBV6-1
len: 16
abundance: few
j_gene: TRBJ2-6
CDR3aa: CASSGDRGTGANVLTF
CDR3nt: TGTGCCAGCAGTGGGGACAGGGGGACTGGGGCCAACGTCCTGACTTTC

d_gene: .
v_gene: TRBV11-3
len: 13
abundance: few
j_gene: TRBJ2-7
CDR3aa: CASSSGHGREQYF
CDR3nt: TGTGCCAGCAGCTCGGGACACGGGAGGGAGCAGTACTTC

d_gene: .
v_gene: TRBV20-1
len: 10
abundance: once
j_gene: TRBJ2-3
CDR3aa: CSASGDTQYF
CDR3nt: TGCAGTGCTAGCGGAGATACGCAGTATTTT

d_gene: .
v_gene: TRBV11-3
len: 15
abundance: .
j_gene: TRBJ2-1
CDR3aa: CASSLDRSGRTEQFF
CDR3nt: TGTGCCAGCAGCTTAGATCGAAGCGGGCGAACAGAGCAGTTCTTC

d_gene: TRBD1
v_gene: TRBV7-9
len: 16
abundance: .
j_gene: TRBJ2-2
CDR3aa: CASSLLRDRETGELFF
CDR3nt: TGTGCCAGCAGCTTACTCCGGGACAGGGAGACCGGGGAGCTGTTTTTT

d_gene: TRBD1
v_gene: TRBV7-8
len: 16
abundance: .
j_gene: TRBJ2-5
CDR3aa: CASSLASRGPVGTQYF
CDR3nt: TGTGCCAGCAGCTTAGCGTCCAGGGGGCCCGTAGGGACCCAGTACTTC

d_gene: TRBD1
v_gene: TRBV10-1
len: 14
abundance: .
j_gene: TRBJ1-2
CDR3aa: CASSPGQGLYGYTF
CDR3nt: TGCGCCAGCAGCCCGGGACAGGGGCTGTATGGCTACACCTTC

d_gene: TRBD1
v_gene: TRBV6-1
len: 13
abundance: .
j_gene: TRBJ1-1
CDR3aa: CASSTDRDTEAFF
CDR3nt: TGTGCCAGCAGCACGGACAGGGACACTGAAGCTTTCTTT

d_gene: .
v_gene: TRBV28
len: 13
abundance: .
j_gene: TRBJ2-5
CDR3aa: CASSSGGLETQYF
CDR3nt: TGTGCCAGCAGTTCTGGGGGGTTGGAGACCCAGTACTTC

d_gene: .
v_gene: TRBV27
len: 14
abundance: .
j_gene: TRBJ1-2
CDR3aa: CASGDGSRNYGYTF
CDR3nt: TGTGCCAGCGGAGACGGAAGTAGAAACTATGGCTACACCTTC

d_gene: TRBD2
v_gene: TRBV7-2
len: 18
abundance: .
j_gene: TRBJ2-6
CDR3aa: CASSLGLAGRSGANVLTF
CDR3nt: TGTGCCAGCAGCTTGGGACTAGCGGGACGCTCTGGGGCCAACGTCCTGACTTTC

d_gene: TRBD1
v_gene: TRBV6-5
len: 15
abundance: .
j_gene: TRBJ1-1
CDR3aa: CASSYFQGALTEAFF
CDR3nt: TGTGCCAGCAGTTACTTTCAGGGGGCGCTTACTGAAGCTTTCTTT

d_gene: .
v_gene: TRBV7-2
len: 15
abundance: once
j_gene: TRBJ1-4
CDR3aa: CASSVIRVANEKLFF
CDR3nt: TGTGCCAGCAGCGTCATCAGGGTGGCTAATGAAAAACTGTTTTTT

d_gene: TRBD1
v_gene: TRBV11-2
len: 16
abundance: .
j_gene: TRBJ2-1
CDR3aa: CASSLSGQSSYNEQFF
CDR3nt: TGTGCCAGCAGCTTGTCGGGACAGAGCTCCTACAATGAGCAGTTCTTC

d_gene: TRBD2
v_gene: TRBV10-2
len: 14
abundance: .
j_gene: TRBJ2-1
CDR3aa: CAGQLAGVPNEQFF
CDR3nt: TGCGCCGGGCAACTAGCGGGAGTACCCAATGAGCAGTTCTTC

d_gene: TRBD2
v_gene: TRBV30
len: 16
abundance: .
j_gene: TRBJ2-3
CDR3aa: CAWSEAVAGVRNTQYF
CDR3nt: TGTGCCTGGAGTGAGGCGGTAGCGGGAGTAAGGAATACGCAGTATTTT

d_gene: TRBD1
v_gene: TRBV28
len: 15
abundance: .
j_gene: TRBJ1-5
CDR3aa: CASSFVRGQAQPQHF
CDR3nt: TGTGCCAGCAGTTTCGTCAGGGGGCAGGCGCAGCCCCAGCATTTT

d_gene: TRBD2
v_gene: TRBV4-2
len: 18
abundance: once
j_gene: TRBJ2-1
CDR3aa: CASSQDLGLAGGPYEQFF
CDR3nt: TGTGCCAGCAGCCAAGACCTCGGACTAGCGGGAGGTCCGTACGAGCAGTTCTTC

d_gene: .
v_gene: TRBV29-1
len: 14
abundance: .
j_gene: TRBJ2-7
CDR3aa: CSVRDFSSSYEQYF
CDR3nt: TGCAGCGTTCGGGACTTCTCTAGCTCCTACGAGCAGTACTTC

d_gene: TRBD1
v_gene: TRBV5-1
len: 14
abundance: .
j_gene: TRBJ1-2
CDR3aa: CASGPGTDNYGYTF
CDR3nt: TGCGCCAGCGGCCCCGGGACAGATAACTATGGCTACACCTTC

d_gene: .
v_gene: TRBV14
len: 14
abundance: .
j_gene: TRBJ1-1
CDR3aa: CASSFLGVTAEAFF
CDR3nt: TGTGCCAGCAGCTTCTTAGGGGTTACGGCGGAAGCTTTCTTT

d_gene: TRBD2
v_gene: TRBV4-3
len: 15
abundance: .
j_gene: TRBJ2-7
CDR3aa: CASSLGEGGTHEQYF
CDR3nt: TGCGCCAGCAGCCTTGGCGAGGGAGGGACCCACGAGCAGTACTTC

d_gene: .
v_gene: TRBV12-5
len: 13
abundance: .
j_gene: TRBJ1-1
CDR3aa: CASAVQENTEAFF
CDR3nt: TGTGCTAGTGCTGTCCAGGAGAACACTGAAGCTTTCTTT

d_gene: TRBD1
v_gene: TRBV6-1
len: 16
abundance: .
j_gene: TRBJ1-6
CDR3aa: CASSDWTGGGGSPLHF
CDR3nt: TGTGCCAGCAGTGACTGGACAGGGGGCGGCGGTTCACCCCTCCACTTT

d_gene: TRBD1
v_gene: TRBV5-1
len: 13
abundance: once
j_gene: TRBJ1-2
CDR3aa: CASSRDSNYGYTF
CDR3nt: TGCGCCAGCAGTCGGGACAGTAACTATGGCTACACCTTC

d_gene: TRBD1
v_gene: TRBV28
len: 15
abundance: .
j_gene: TRBJ1-2
CDR3aa: CASSVRDSPNYGYTF
CDR3nt: TGTGCCAGCAGTGTGCGGGACAGTCCTAACTATGGCTACACCTTC

d_gene: TRBD2
v_gene: TRBV13
len: 15
abundance: .
j_gene: TRBJ2-1
CDR3aa: CASRRGLDRHNEQFF
CDR3nt: TGTGCCAGCAGGCGAGGACTAGATCGGCACAATGAGCAGTTCTTC

d_gene: TRBD2
v_gene: TRBV18
len: 16
abundance: .
j_gene: TRBJ2-3
CDR3aa: CASSPKGLAATDTQYF
CDR3nt: TGTGCCAGCTCACCGAAGGGACTAGCGGCCACAGATACGCAGTATTTT

d_gene: .
v_gene: TRBV4-3
len: 14
abundance: .
j_gene: TRBJ2-1
CDR3aa: CASSQDFGVNEQFF
CDR3nt: TGCGCCAGCAGCCAAGATTTCGGAGTTAATGAGCAGTTCTTC

d_gene: TRBD1
v_gene: TRBV6-1
len: 15
abundance: .
j_gene: TRBJ2-7
CDR3aa: CASSEEVTGAGEQYF
CDR3nt: TGTGCCAGCAGTGAAGAGGTAACAGGGGCCGGCGAGCAGTACTTC

d_gene: .
v_gene: TRBV4-1
len: 14
abundance: .
j_gene: TRBJ1-1
CDR3aa: CASSQDRGHPEAFF
CDR3nt: TGCGCCAGCAGCCAAGATCGGGGACATCCTGAAGCTTTCTTT

d_gene: TRBD2
v_gene: TRBV5-1
len: 15
abundance: .
j_gene: TRBJ2-1
CDR3aa: CASSPRLAGGPEQFF
CDR3nt: TGCGCCAGCAGCCCAAGACTAGCGGGAGGGCCGGAGCAGTTCTTC

d_gene: .
v_gene: TRBV7-9
len: 17
abundance: .
j_gene: TRBJ1-4
CDR3aa: CASSFTGKPATNEKLFF
CDR3nt: TGTGCCAGCAGCTTTACAGGCAAACCTGCAACTAATGAAAAACTGTTTTTT

d_gene: .
v_gene: TRBV10-3
len: 14
abundance: .
j_gene: TRBJ2-2
CDR3aa: CAISPVSNTGELFF
CDR3nt: TGTGCCATCAGCCCCGTTTCGAACACCGGGGAGCTGTTTTTT

d_gene: .
v_gene: TRBV27
len: 13
abundance: .
j_gene: TRBJ1-5
CDR3aa: CASSLSGAQPQHF
CDR3nt: TGTGCCAGCAGTTTATCTGGAGCTCAGCCCCAGCATTTT

d_gene: .
v_gene: TRBV27
len: 14
abundance: .
j_gene: TRBJ1-1
CDR3aa: CASSLRGVYTEAFF
CDR3nt: TGTGCCAGCAGTTTACGGGGGGTATACACTGAAGCTTTCTTT

d_gene: TRBD1
v_gene: TRBV28
len: 14
abundance: .
j_gene: TRBJ1-1
CDR3aa: CASSQRTGNTEAFF
CDR3nt: TGTGCCAGCAGCCAACGGACAGGGAACACTGAAGCTTTCTTT

d_gene: TRBD1
v_gene: TRBV9
len: 15
abundance: .
j_gene: TRBJ2-3
CDR3aa: CASSVAGTAQDTQYF
CDR3nt: TGTGCCAGCAGCGTAGCGGGGACAGCCCAAGATACGCAGTATTTT

d_gene: .
v_gene: TRBV27
len: 13
abundance: .
j_gene: TRBJ2-7
CDR3aa: CASRSGNSYEQYF
CDR3nt: TGTGCCAGCAGAAGCGGCAACTCCTACGAGCAGTACTTC